The 22 T cell receptor beta chains below come from one sample, sequenced in a study of blood T cell repertoires in COVID-19. Profiled with immunoSEQ multiplex PCR; TCRdb holds only in-frame clones, not every one. The sample lists roughly 190,000 clones; 82% were seen once. Sequencing was carried out using PBMCs or T cells enriched from blood (not recorded which). The origin of the receptors is a woman aged 55-70 years with acute COVID-19.

The rearrangement joins TRBV12-3 or TRBV12-4 to TRBJ2-7; 8 bases agree with TRBD1. With 5 bases clipped from V and 6 bases from J, the junction kept 6 bases outside the gene matches. This CDR3 contains 13 residues. The CDR3: CASSQGQGGEQYV. DNA of the CDR3: TGTGCCAGCAGTCAAGGACAGGGTGGCGAGCAGTACGTC.

The chain recombines TRBV11-2 with TRBJ1-1, with D possibly being TRBD1 (5 bases). V was clipped by 7 bases and J by 0 bases, with 15 bases between them. Looked up from germline, CDR1 is SGHAT and CDR2 is FQNNGV. The CDR3 sequence is 15 residues long. The CDR3 protein is CASIPGTVMNTEAFF. The CDR3, as DNA: TGTGCCAGCATCCCTGGGACTGTCATGAACACTGAAGCTTTCTTT.

The chain couples TRBV20-1 to TRBJ1-2, with unresolved D. The germline gives CDR1 DFQATT, CDR2 SNEGSKA (reference sequence). The CDR3 has 11 amino acids. Trimming removed 0 bases at V and 8 bases at J, with 7 bases between. The CDR3 sequence is CSAREIGGYTF. CDR3 nucleotide sequence: TGCAGTGCTAGAGAGATCGGGGGCTACACCTTC.

The chain uses TRBV25-1 and TRBJ1-6; D possibly corresponds to TRBD1 (6 bases). The germline V and J ends were trimmed by 6 bases and 7 bases, with 22 bases remaining between them. CDR1 MGHDK and CDR2 SYGVNS come from the germline V gene. This CDR3 is 17 amino acids long. Written as DNA, the CDR3 is TGTGCCAGCAGCACTACCTCTAGGACAGACTCGAATTCACCCCTCCACTTT. Amino acids: CASSTTSRTDSNSPLHF.

A note on this clone: Other DNA sequences from this sample encode an identical CDR3 as well. This rearrangement joins TRBV7-2 to TRBJ2-7; TRBD2 matches at 7 bases. The CDR3 is made up of 13 amino acids. The trim removed 5 bases at V and 0 bases at J, leaving 1 base unmatched. The germline V gene encodes CDR1 SGHTA and CDR2 FQGNSA. CDR3 loop: CASSRGDSYEQYV. The CDR3 DNA follows: TGTGCCAGCAGCCGGGGGGACTCCTACGAGCAGTACGTC.

The CDR3 nucleotides are TGCGCCAGCAGCGTAACCCCAGGGCTCACCGGGGAGCTGTTTTTT. Protein sequence: CASSVTPGLTGELFF. The genes are TRBV10-1 and TRBJ2-2, with D possibly being TRBD1 (5 bases). Trimming cost V 6 bases and J 4 bases, with 15 bases left between them. The CDR3 extends over 15 amino acids. Germline V CDR1 and CDR2: WNHNN, SYGVQD (reference sequence).

The chain recombines TRBV2 with TRBJ1-6; no clear D gene. The CDR3 totals 15 residues. CDR1 is SNHLY and CDR2 is FYNNEI in the germline V gene. Deletions cut 3 bases from V and 2 bases from J, with 8 bases between. CDR3 sequence (DNA): TGTGCCAGCAGTGAGGGCATAGCCTATAATTCACCCCTCCACTTT. Translation gives CASSEGIAYNSPLHF.

This clone was recorded a few times. The V gene is TRBV12-3 or TRBV12-4, the J gene TRBJ2-7, with unresolved D. This CDR3 has 12 amino acids. Between the trimmed V and J ends, which lost 1 base and 6 bases, there was a span of 7 bases. CDR3 protein: CASSLEPGEQYF. CDR3 bases: TGTGCCAGCAGTTTAGAGCCAGGCGAGCAGTACTTC.

The genes are TRBV11-2 and TRBJ2-7; 11 positions match TRBD2. Per the germline V gene, CDR1 is SGHAT and CDR2 is FQNNGV. The trim removed 4 bases at V and 1 base at J, leaving 3 bases unmatched. This CDR3 contains 15 residues. The CDR3: CASSSGTSGSYEQYF. The CDR3 DNA reads TGTGCCAGCAGCTCGGGGACTAGCGGTTCCTACGAGCAGTACTTC.

This chain links TRBV2 with TRBJ2-1, with 7 bases identical to TRBD2. This CDR3 has 15 residues. After removal of 5 bases from V and 6 bases from J, the junction contained 10 bases not matched to a gene. Germline values: CDR1 SNHLY, CDR2 FYNNEI. The CDR3 DNA follows: TGTGCCAGCAGTCCCCCAGGGACGGGAGGCAATGAGCAGTTCTTC. Its translation is CASSPPGTGGNEQFF.

The chain uses TRBV29-1 and TRBJ2-3, with 9 bases fitting TRBD2. The CDR3 sequence is 13 residues long. The V and J ends lost 4 bases and 4 bases, in that order; junction bases with no gene match: 3. Germline lookup yields CDR1 SQVTM and CDR2 ANQGSEA. The CDR3 is CSVGLAAADTQYF. Here the CDR3 DNA reads TGCAGCGTTGGACTAGCGGCCGCAGATACGCAGTATTTT.

J is TRBJ2-5 and V is TRBV10-3; 7 nucleotides match TRBD2. The ends lost 3 bases at V and 5 bases at J; junction bases unmatched: 9. CDR1 is ENHRY and CDR2 is SYGVKD in the germline V gene. The CDR3 loop spans 15 amino acids. The DNA for the CDR3 is TGTGCCATCAGTGATATAGGGGAGGGAATGGAGACCCAGTACTTC. It codes for CAISDIGEGMETQYF.

The gene calls are TRBV6-4 and TRBJ2-2; no definite D call. V dropped 5 bases and J dropped 1 base, with 8 bases sitting between them. This CDR3 has 14 amino acids. The germline V gene encodes CDR1 MRHNA and CDR2 SNTAGT. The CDR3 sequence: CASSTRKNTGELFF. Here the CDR3 DNA reads TGTGCCAGCAGTACGCGGAAGAACACCGGGGAGCTGTTTTTT.

V usage is TRBV6-6 and J usage is TRBJ2-1, with 7 bases matching TRBD1. From germline, CDR1 is MNHNY and CDR2 SVGAGI (reference sequence). The CDR3 is 13 amino acids. V was pared by 6 bases and J by 5 bases, with 4 bases of the junction left unmatched. In nucleotides, the CDR3 is TGTGCCAGCAGCCCGGGACAGAACAATGAGCAGTTCTTC. The encoded protein is CASSPGQNNEQFF.

J is TRBJ2-7 and V is TRBV6-4; weak D call: TRBD2 (6 bases). CDR1 and CDR2 from the germline V gene are MRHNA and SNTAGT. The CDR3 covers 14 residues. Trimming shortened V by 4 bases and J by 2 bases, and 12 bases separated the two germline ends. The CDR3 reads CASSGPGDAYEQYV. The CDR3 region has the DNA TGTGCCAGCAGTGGTCCGGGAGATGCCTACGAGCAGTACGTC.

This chain connects TRBV28 to TRBJ1-6, with D unclear. The germline V and J ends were trimmed by 7 bases and 5 bases, with 12 bases remaining between them. Germline CDR1 is MDHEN and CDR2 is SYDVKM. This CDR3 has 14 residues. The CDR3 bases are TGTGCCAGCACTAACAGAATAAATAATTCACCCCTCCACTTT. It codes for CASTNRINNSPLHF.

This clone appeared once. The V call is TRBV10-3, the J call TRBJ1-2, with D perhaps TRBD1 (6 bases). Trimming took off 0 bases at V and 5 bases at J, with 13 bases between the two ends. The germline V gene has CDR1 ENHRY and CDR2 SYGVKD. This CDR3 contains 15 residues. CDR3 DNA: TGTGCCATCAGTGAGTCGTTAGGGACATCATATGGCTACACCTTC. Its protein is CAISESLGTSYGYTF.

The chain has TRBV19 and TRBJ1-2, with 9 bases identical to TRBD1. V trimming: 7 bases; J trimming: 6 bases; junction bases outside the gene matches: 12. Looked up from germline, CDR1 is LNHDA and CDR2 is SQIVND (reference sequence). The CDR3 has 15 residues. The CDR3 loop is CASNTPGQGNDGYTF. In DNA form, the CDR3 reads TGTGCCAGTAATACTCCGGGACAGGGCAATGATGGCTACACCTTC.

The chain uses TRBV19 and TRBJ2-2; maybe TRBD1 (5 bases). The germline V and J ends were trimmed by 7 bases and 5 bases, with 8 bases remaining between them. Germline CDR1 and CDR2: LNHDA and SQIVND (reference sequence). The CDR3 contains 12 residues. The CDR3 reads CASTPGTGELFF. The CDR3 coding sequence is TGTGCCAGTACGCCAGGGACCGGGGAGCTGTTTTTT.

This clone has just a few counts. The chain joins TRBV16 to TRBJ2-7; D gene uncertain. The V gene's germline CDR1 is KGHSY and CDR2 FQNENV. CDR3 length: 13 amino acids. The V end was cut by 4 bases, the J end by 4 bases, with 11 bases between. This chain's CDR3 is CASSRPVEYEQYF. The CDR3 DNA is TGTGCCAGCAGCCGACCAGTGGAGTACGAGCAGTACTTC.

The CDR3 bases are TGCGCCAGCAGTGAGCCGGGCTCTGGAAACACCATATATTTT. Translating it yields CASSEPGSGNTIYF. The V and J genes are TRBV10-2 and TRBJ1-3; D remains ambiguous. CDR1 and CDR2 from the germline V gene are WSHSY and SAAADI. V was pared by 2 bases and J by 0 bases, with 5 bases between. CDR3 length: 14 amino acids.

The J gene is TRBJ1-6, the V gene TRBV6-5; D uncertain. This CDR3 is built from 13 residues. CDR1 and CDR2 from the germline V gene are MNHEY and SVGAGI. Deletions cut 2 bases from V and 8 bases from J, with 7 bases between. The CDR3 protein is CASSYARDSPLHF. The CDR3 DNA reads as TGTGCCAGCAGTTACGCTCGGGATTCACCCCTCCACTTT.